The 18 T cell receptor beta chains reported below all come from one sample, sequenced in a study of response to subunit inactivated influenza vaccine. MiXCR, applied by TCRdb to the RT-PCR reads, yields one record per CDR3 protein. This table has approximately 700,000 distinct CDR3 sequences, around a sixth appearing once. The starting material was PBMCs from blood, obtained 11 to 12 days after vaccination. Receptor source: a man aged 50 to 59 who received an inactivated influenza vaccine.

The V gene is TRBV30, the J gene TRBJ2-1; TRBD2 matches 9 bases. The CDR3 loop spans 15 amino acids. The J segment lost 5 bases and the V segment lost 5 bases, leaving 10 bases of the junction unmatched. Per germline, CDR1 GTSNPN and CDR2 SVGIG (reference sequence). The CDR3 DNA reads TGTGCCTGGCGAAGTGGCGGGAGGGTAAACAATGAGCAGTTCTTC. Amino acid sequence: CAWRSGGRVNNEQFF. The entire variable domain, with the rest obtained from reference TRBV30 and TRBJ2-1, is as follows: SQTIHQWPATLVQPVGSPLSLECTVEGTSNPNLYWYRQAAGRGLQLLFYSVGIGQISSEVPQNLSASRPQDRQFILSSKKLLLSDSGFYLCAWRSGGRVNNEQFFGPGTRLTVL.

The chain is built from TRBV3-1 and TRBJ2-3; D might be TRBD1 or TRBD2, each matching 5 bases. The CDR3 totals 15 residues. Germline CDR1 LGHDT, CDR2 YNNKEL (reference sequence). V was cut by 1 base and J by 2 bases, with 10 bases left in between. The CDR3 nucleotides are TGTGCCAGCAGCCAAGTTGGGGGAAACACAGATACGCAGTATTTT. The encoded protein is CASSQVGGNTDTQYF.

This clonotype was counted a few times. This chain's CDR3 is CSVEGISYEQYF. CDR3 nucleotides: TGCAGTGTGGAGGGGATCTCCTACGAGCAGTACTTC. This chain joins TRBV20-1 and TRBJ2-7, with a tentative D call TRBD2 (6 bases). This CDR3 spans 12 amino acids. V gave up 7 bases and J gave up 0 bases, with 10 bases separating them. Germline V gives CDR1 DFQATT, CDR2 SNEGSKA (reference sequence).

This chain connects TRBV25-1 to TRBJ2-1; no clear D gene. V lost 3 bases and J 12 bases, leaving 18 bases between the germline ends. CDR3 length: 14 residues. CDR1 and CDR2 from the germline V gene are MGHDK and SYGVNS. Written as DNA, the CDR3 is TGTGCCAGCAGTGAGGACCCCTTGGCGGCTGGGCAGTTCTTC. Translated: CASSEDPLAAGQFF.

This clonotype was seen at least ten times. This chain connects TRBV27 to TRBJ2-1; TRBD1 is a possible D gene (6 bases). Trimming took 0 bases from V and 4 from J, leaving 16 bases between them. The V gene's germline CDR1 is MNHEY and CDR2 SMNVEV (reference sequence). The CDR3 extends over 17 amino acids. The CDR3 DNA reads TGTGCCAGCAGTTTATCGGCAGGGGCAACGTGGTACAATGAGCAGTTCTTC. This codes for CASSLSAGATWYNEQFF.

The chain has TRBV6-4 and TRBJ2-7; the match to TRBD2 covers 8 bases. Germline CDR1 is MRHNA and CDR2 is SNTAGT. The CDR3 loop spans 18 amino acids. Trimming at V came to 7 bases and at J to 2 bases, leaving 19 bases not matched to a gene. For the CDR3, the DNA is TGTGCCAGCACTAGGAGGGGCGGTAGACTAGCGCAGGCCTACGAGCAGTACTTC. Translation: CASTRRGGRLAQAYEQYF.

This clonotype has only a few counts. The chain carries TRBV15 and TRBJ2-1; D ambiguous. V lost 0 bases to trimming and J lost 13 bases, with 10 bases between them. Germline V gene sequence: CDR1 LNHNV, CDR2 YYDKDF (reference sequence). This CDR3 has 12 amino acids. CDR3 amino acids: CATSRDFSYQFF. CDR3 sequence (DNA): TGTGCCACCAGCAGAGATTTTTCCTATCAGTTCTTC.

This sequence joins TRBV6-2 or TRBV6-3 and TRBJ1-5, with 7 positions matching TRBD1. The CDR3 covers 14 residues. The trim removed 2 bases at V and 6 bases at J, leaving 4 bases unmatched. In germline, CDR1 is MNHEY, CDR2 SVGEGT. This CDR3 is CASSYGSGGQPQHF. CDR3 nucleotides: TGTGCCAGCAGTTACGGGTCAGGGGGTCAGCCCCAGCATTTT.

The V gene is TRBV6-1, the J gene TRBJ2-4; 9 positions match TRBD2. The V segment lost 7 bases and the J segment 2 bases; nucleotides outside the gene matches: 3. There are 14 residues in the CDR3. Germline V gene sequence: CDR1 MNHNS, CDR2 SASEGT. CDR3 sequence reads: CASTLAGPKNIQYF. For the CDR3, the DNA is TGTGCCAGCACCCTAGCGGGGCCCAAAAACATTCAGTACTTC.

CDR3 loop: CASSLGSPGQPQHF. CDR3 in DNA: TGTGCCAGCAGTTTAGGATCGCCGGGGCAGCCCCAGCATTTT. This rearrangement joins TRBV12-3 or TRBV12-4 to TRBJ1-5; D uncertain. This CDR3 has 14 residues. Trimming cost V 1 base and J 7 bases, with 11 bases left between them.

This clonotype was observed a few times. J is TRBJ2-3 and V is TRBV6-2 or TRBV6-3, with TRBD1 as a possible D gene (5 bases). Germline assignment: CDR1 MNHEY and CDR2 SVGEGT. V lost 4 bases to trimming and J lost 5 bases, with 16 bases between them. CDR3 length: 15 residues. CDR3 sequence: CASSSNRQGLDTQYF. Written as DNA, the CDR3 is TGTGCCAGCAGTTCTAATCGGCAGGGATTAGATACGCAGTATTTT.

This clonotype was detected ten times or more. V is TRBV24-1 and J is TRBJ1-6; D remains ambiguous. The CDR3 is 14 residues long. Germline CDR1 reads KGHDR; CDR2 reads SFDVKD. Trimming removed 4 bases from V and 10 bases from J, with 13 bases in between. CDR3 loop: CATSDSGVTSPLHF. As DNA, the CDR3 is TGTGCCACCAGTGACTCGGGAGTGACGTCACCCCTCCACTTT.

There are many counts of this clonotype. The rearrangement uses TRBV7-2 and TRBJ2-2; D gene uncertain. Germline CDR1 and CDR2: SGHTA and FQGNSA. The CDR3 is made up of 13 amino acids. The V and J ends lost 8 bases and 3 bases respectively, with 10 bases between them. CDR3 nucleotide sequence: TGTGCCAGCCGGCCCCAAGACACCGGGGAGCTGTTTTTT. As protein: CASRPQDTGELFF.

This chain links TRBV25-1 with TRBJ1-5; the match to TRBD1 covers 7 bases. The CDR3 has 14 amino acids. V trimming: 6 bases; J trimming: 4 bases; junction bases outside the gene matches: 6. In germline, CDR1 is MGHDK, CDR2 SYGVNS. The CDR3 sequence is CASRETGKNQPQHF. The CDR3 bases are TGTGCCAGCAGGGAGACAGGGAAAAATCAGCCCCAGCATTTT.

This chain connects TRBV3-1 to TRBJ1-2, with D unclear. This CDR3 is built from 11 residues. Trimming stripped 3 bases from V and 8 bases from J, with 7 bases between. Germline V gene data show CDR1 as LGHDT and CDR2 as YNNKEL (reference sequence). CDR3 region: CASSQSRGYTF. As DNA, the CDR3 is TGTGCCAGCAGCCAGTCCAGAGGCTACACCTTC.

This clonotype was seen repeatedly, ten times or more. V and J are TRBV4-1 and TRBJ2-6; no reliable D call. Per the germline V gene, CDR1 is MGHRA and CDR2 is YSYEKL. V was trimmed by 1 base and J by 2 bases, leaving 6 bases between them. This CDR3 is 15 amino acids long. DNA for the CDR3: TGCGCCAGCAGCCAAGGACTGGCTGGGGCCAACGTCCTGACTTTC. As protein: CASSQGLAGANVLTF.

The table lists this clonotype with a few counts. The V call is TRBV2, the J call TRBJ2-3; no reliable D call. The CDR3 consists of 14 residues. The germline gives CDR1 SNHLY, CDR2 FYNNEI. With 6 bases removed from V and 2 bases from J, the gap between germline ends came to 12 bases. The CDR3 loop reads CASRNRPSTDTQYF. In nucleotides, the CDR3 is TGTGCCAGCAGGAACCGCCCATCCACAGATACGCAGTATTTT.

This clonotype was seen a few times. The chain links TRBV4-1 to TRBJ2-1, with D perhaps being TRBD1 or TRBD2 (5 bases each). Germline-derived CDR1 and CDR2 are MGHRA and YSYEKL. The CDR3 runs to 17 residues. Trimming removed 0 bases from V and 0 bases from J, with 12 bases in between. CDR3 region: CASSQDPGAGSYNEQFF. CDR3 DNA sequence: TGCGCCAGCAGCCAAGATCCCGGGGCCGGCTCCTACAATGAGCAGTTCTTC.